This section outlines one T cell receptor beta chain sequence together with its context. Patients of the Seattle cohort, enrolled during active infection, were followed longitudinally. This record belongs to a study of blood T cell repertoires in COVID-19. The repertoire was sequenced with immunoSEQ multiplex PCR; TCRdb's copy has only in-frame clones and lacks some. The table records some 300,000 clones, around 90% of them present only once. The CDR3 sequence is 12 residues long. The germline gives CDR1 GTSNPN, CDR2 SVGIG (reference sequence). The V end was cut by 3 bases, the J end by 0 bases, with 5 bases between.

Sequenced material: peripheral blood. The chain links TRBV30 to TRBJ1-1; D gene unclear. The clonotype comes from a woman aged 40-49 years with COVID-19, enrolled during active disease. The CDR3 sequence: CAWRYMNTEAFF. Written as DNA, the CDR3 is TGTGCCTGGAGATACATGAACACTGAAGCTTTCTTT.